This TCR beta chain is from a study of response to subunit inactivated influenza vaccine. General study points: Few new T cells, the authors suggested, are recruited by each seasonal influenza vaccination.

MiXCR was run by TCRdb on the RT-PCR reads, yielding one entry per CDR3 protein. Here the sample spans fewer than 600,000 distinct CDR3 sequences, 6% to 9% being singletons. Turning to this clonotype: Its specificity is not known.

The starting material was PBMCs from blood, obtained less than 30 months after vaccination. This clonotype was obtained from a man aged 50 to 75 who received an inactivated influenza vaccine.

CDR3 protein: CASTSAAPGQQETQYF. In DNA, the CDR3 is TGTGCCAGCACCTCTGCCGCGCCGGGACAGCAAGAGACCCAGTACTTC. This chain joins TRBV11-2 and TRBJ2-5; the match to TRBD1 covers 7 bases. Germline V lookup: CDR1 SGHAT, CDR2 FQNNGV. The junction had 13 bases not matched to a gene; V was cut back by 7 bases and J by 2 bases. The CDR3 has 16 amino acids.